These T cell receptor beta chains were read from a single sample in a study of cytomegalovirus exposure and HLA in healthy donors. TCRdb's table, derived via immunoSEQ multiplex PCR, lists solely in-frame clones and lacks some. The sample lists about 220,000 clones, 65% to 85% seen once, with roughly 0.75% in the top ten. The sequencing sample was made of PBMCs. These receptors all stem from a boy aged 2-9 years in good health and CMV-seronegative. Both conserved end residues are part of each CDR3. Each record gives: clone size, D gene, J gene, V gene, CDR3 protein, CDR3 DNA. The D gene is left open where the match is weak. Only part of the rows carry a size: once, few, many, or a class if the clone is expanded.

clone size: once
D gene: -
J gene: TRBJ2-3
V gene: TRBV9
CDR3 protein: CASSDPRGTSSPDTQYF
CDR3 DNA: TGTGCCAGCAGCGATCCCAGGGGGACTAGTTCCCCAGATACGCAGTATTTT

clone size: -
D gene: TRBD1
J gene: TRBJ2-3
V gene: TRBV19
CDR3 protein: CASRDRGLSTDTQYF
CDR3 DNA: TGTGCCAGTAGGGACAGGGGACTTAGCACAGATACGCAGTATTTT

clone size: -
D gene: -
J gene: TRBJ2-7
V gene: TRBV5-4
CDR3 protein: CATFLRERSYEQYF
CDR3 DNA: TGTGCCACCTTCCTCCGGGAAAGAAGCTACGAGCAGTACTTC

clone size: once
D gene: TRBD2
J gene: TRBJ2-2
V gene: TRBV27
CDR3 protein: CASSLWAGGNGELFF
CDR3 DNA: TGTGCCAGCAGTTTATGGGCGGGAGGCAACGGGGAGCTGTTTTTT

clone size: -
D gene: -
J gene: TRBJ1-2
V gene: TRBV19
CDR3 protein: CATTGGGQGNYGYTF
CDR3 DNA: TGTGCCACCACGGGCGGGGGACAAGGGAACTATGGCTACACCTTC

clone size: -
D gene: -
J gene: TRBJ1-2
V gene: TRBV4-1
CDR3 protein: CASSQVPGDYGHTF
CDR3 DNA: TGCGCCAGCAGCCAAGTCCCAGGCGACTATGGCCACACCTTC

clone size: -
D gene: TRBD1
J gene: TRBJ1-5
V gene: TRBV2
CDR3 protein: CASGGDRGGQPQHF
CDR3 DNA: TGTGCCAGCGGGGGAGACAGGGGCGGACAGCCCCAGCATTTT

clone size: -
D gene: TRBD1
J gene: TRBJ1-2
V gene: TRBV6-5
CDR3 protein: CASRPSTGVNYGYTF
CDR3 DNA: TGTGCCAGCAGACCATCGACAGGGGTTAACTATGGCTACACCTTC

clone size: -
D gene: TRBD1
J gene: TRBJ1-2
V gene: TRBV30
CDR3 protein: CAWSRDREDGYTF
CDR3 DNA: TGTGCCTGGAGTCGAGACAGGGAAGATGGCTACACCTTC

clone size: few
D gene: TRBD2
J gene: TRBJ2-1
V gene: TRBV4-1
CDR3 protein: CASSQGVIASGRGNEQFF
CDR3 DNA: TGCGCCAGCAGCCAAGGGGTAATAGCTAGCGGGAGGGGGAATGAGCAGTTCTTC

clone size: -
D gene: -
J gene: TRBJ2-7
V gene: TRBV30
CDR3 protein: CACEPGGISNEQYF
CDR3 DNA: TGTGCCTGCGAGCCCGGTGGCATTAGCAACGAGCAGTACTTC

clone size: once
D gene: -
J gene: TRBJ2-5
V gene: TRBV29-1
CDR3 protein: CSSQRLGTQYF
CDR3 DNA: TGCAGCTCACAGAGATTAGGGACCCAGTACTTC

clone size: -
D gene: -
J gene: TRBJ2-5
V gene: TRBV6-6
CDR3 protein: CASSSRGRQETQYF
CDR3 DNA: TGTGCCAGCAGTTCCCGGGGGAGGCAAGAGACCCAGTACTTC

clone size: -
D gene: TRBD1
J gene: TRBJ2-7
V gene: TRBV28
CDR3 protein: CASSSGTGGTYEQYF
CDR3 DNA: TGTGCCAGCAGTTCGGGGACAGGGGGAACCTACGAGCAGTACTTC

clone size: -
D gene: -
J gene: TRBJ2-7
V gene: TRBV27
CDR3 protein: CASRPQGPTYYEQYF
CDR3 DNA: TGTGCCAGCAGGCCACAGGGTCCTACTTACTACGAGCAGTACTTC

clone size: -
D gene: -
J gene: TRBJ1-1
V gene: TRBV10-3
CDR3 protein: CAISESIGQGNTEAFF
CDR3 DNA: TGTGCCATCAGTGAGTCGATTGGGCAGGGGAACACTGAAGCTTTCTTT

clone size: -
D gene: -
J gene: TRBJ1-1
V gene: TRBV29-1
CDR3 protein: CSVETHMNTEAFF
CDR3 DNA: TGCAGCGTGGAAACCCACATGAACACTGAAGCTTTCTTT

clone size: -
D gene: -
J gene: TRBJ1-1
V gene: TRBV6-1
CDR3 protein: CASSDLQGYTEAFF
CDR3 DNA: TGTGCCAGCAGTGACCTACAGGGTTACACTGAAGCTTTCTTT

clone size: -
D gene: -
J gene: TRBJ2-1
V gene: TRBV18
CDR3 protein: CASSNQGSNEQFF
CDR3 DNA: TGTGCCAGCTCAAACCAGGGTAGCAATGAGCAGTTCTTC

clone size: -
D gene: TRBD1
J gene: TRBJ1-4
V gene: TRBV19
CDR3 protein: CASRMDREGDEKLFF
CDR3 DNA: TGTGCCAGTAGGATGGACAGGGAGGGCGATGAAAAACTGTTTTTT

clone size: -
D gene: -
J gene: TRBJ2-1
V gene: TRBV4-1
CDR3 protein: CASSQDVGQGYYNEQFF
CDR3 DNA: TGCGCCAGCAGCCAAGATGTGGGGCAGGGGTACTACAATGAGCAGTTCTTC

clone size: -
D gene: TRBD1
J gene: TRBJ1-2
V gene: TRBV27
CDR3 protein: CASSYTGAPANYGYTF
CDR3 DNA: TGTGCCAGCAGTTATACAGGGGCCCCAGCTAACTATGGCTACACCTTC

clone size: -
D gene: -
J gene: TRBJ1-2
V gene: TRBV7-8
CDR3 protein: CASSLHQGTGNYGYTF
CDR3 DNA: TGTGCCAGCAGCCTCCACCAGGGCACAGGGAACTATGGCTACACCTTC

clone size: few
D gene: -
J gene: TRBJ2-7
V gene: TRBV5-1
CDR3 protein: CASSWWGDEQYF
CDR3 DNA: TGCGCCAGCAGCTGGTGGGGGGACGAGCAGTACTTC

clone size: -
D gene: TRBD2
J gene: TRBJ2-1
V gene: TRBV19
CDR3 protein: CASRPRGGIYNEQFF
CDR3 DNA: TGTGCCAGTAGACCAAGGGGAGGGATCTACAATGAGCAGTTCTTC

clone size: -
D gene: -
J gene: TRBJ1-2
V gene: TRBV29-1
CDR3 protein: CSVETYGGASGTF
CDR3 DNA: TGCAGCGTTGAAACCTACGGTGGGGCCTCCGGTACCTTC

clone size: few
D gene: -
J gene: TRBJ1-1
V gene: TRBV30
CDR3 protein: CAWNNVTEAFF
CDR3 DNA: TGTGCCTGGAATAATGTCACTGAAGCTTTCTTT

clone size: -
D gene: TRBD1
J gene: TRBJ2-1
V gene: TRBV11-3
CDR3 protein: CASSPGTGWGTEQFF
CDR3 DNA: TGTGCCAGCAGCCCAGGGACAGGATGGGGTACTGAGCAGTTCTTC

clone size: once
D gene: -
J gene: TRBJ1-2
V gene: TRBV5-4
CDR3 protein: CASSQDRGLIVNYGYTF
CDR3 DNA: TGTGCCAGCAGCCAGGACCGAGGACTTATAGTTAACTATGGCTACACCTTC

clone size: -
D gene: TRBD1
J gene: TRBJ2-3
V gene: TRBV6-1
CDR3 protein: CASSEGTGGPWVF
CDR3 DNA: TGTGCCAGCAGTGAGGGGACAGGGGGCCCCTGGGTTTTT

clone size: -
D gene: TRBD1
J gene: TRBJ1-2
V gene: TRBV2
CDR3 protein: CASNRDRANYGYTF
CDR3 DNA: TGTGCCAGCAACCGGGACAGGGCTAACTATGGCTACACCTTC

clone size: once
D gene: TRBD1
J gene: TRBJ1-2
V gene: TRBV2
CDR3 protein: CASSRGQANYGYTF
CDR3 DNA: TGTGCCAGCAGCAGGGGACAGGCTAACTATGGCTACACCTTC

clone size: -
D gene: -
J gene: TRBJ1-1
V gene: TRBV2
CDR3 protein: CASSVGRTAMNTEAFF
CDR3 DNA: TGTGCCAGCAGTGTAGGACGGACAGCTATGAACACTGAAGCTTTCTTT

clone size: -
D gene: -
J gene: TRBJ2-1
V gene: TRBV7-9
CDR3 protein: CASSLATASIYNEQFF
CDR3 DNA: TGTGCCAGCAGCTTAGCGACTGCATCCATCTACAATGAGCAGTTCTTC

clone size: -
D gene: -
J gene: TRBJ2-1
V gene: TRBV15
CDR3 protein: CATSISQWGDEQFF
CDR3 DNA: TGTGCCACCAGCATCTCTCAGTGGGGCGATGAGCAGTTCTTC

clone size: few
D gene: TRBD2
J gene: TRBJ2-3
V gene: TRBV5-4
CDR3 protein: CASSLSLAGGYSTDTQYF
CDR3 DNA: TGTGCCAGCAGCTTGAGTCTAGCGGGGGGCTATAGCACAGATACGCAGTATTTT

clone size: -
D gene: -
J gene: TRBJ1-2
V gene: TRBV27
CDR3 protein: CAIRGGDYGYTF
CDR3 DNA: TGTGCCATCAGAGGGGGGGACTATGGCTACACCTTC

clone size: -
D gene: -
J gene: TRBJ2-7
V gene: TRBV9
CDR3 protein: CASSLGDEQYF
CDR3 DNA: TGTGCCAGCAGCCTCGGGGACGAGCAGTACTTC

clone size: -
D gene: -
J gene: TRBJ1-2
V gene: TRBV10-3
CDR3 protein: CAITSDSSNYGYTF
CDR3 DNA: TGTGCCATCACCTCAGACAGCTCTAACTATGGCTACACCTTC

clone size: -
D gene: TRBD1
J gene: TRBJ1-1
V gene: TRBV5-8
CDR3 protein: CASKYRGRDTEAFF
CDR3 DNA: TGTGCCAGCAAGTACAGGGGCAGGGACACTGAAGCTTTCTTT

clone size: -
D gene: -
J gene: TRBJ2-7
V gene: TRBV4-1
CDR3 protein: CASSRTERAPYEQYF
CDR3 DNA: TGCGCCAGCAGCCGGACCGAGAGGGCCCCCTACGAGCAGTACTTC

clone size: -
D gene: TRBD1
J gene: TRBJ1-6
V gene: TRBV7-3
CDR3 protein: CASSSTGGANSPLHF
CDR3 DNA: TGTGCCAGCAGCTCAACAGGGGGCGCAAATTCACCCCTCCACTTT

clone size: -
D gene: TRBD1
J gene: TRBJ1-1
V gene: TRBV11-3
CDR3 protein: CASSPGTANTEAFF
CDR3 DNA: TGTGCCAGCAGCCCAGGGACAGCAAACACTGAAGCTTTCTTT

clone size: -
D gene: TRBD2
J gene: TRBJ2-7
V gene: TRBV29-1
CDR3 protein: CSVDLSGGGYEQYF
CDR3 DNA: TGCAGCGTTGATCTTAGCGGGGGGGGTTACGAGCAGTACTTC

clone size: -
D gene: -
J gene: TRBJ1-3
V gene: TRBV6-5
CDR3 protein: CASRPGTLGNTIYF
CDR3 DNA: TGTGCCAGCAGACCCGGGACTCTCGGAAACACCATATATTTT

clone size: few
D gene: -
J gene: TRBJ1-1
V gene: TRBV5-1
CDR3 protein: CASSLTGLDTEAFF
CDR3 DNA: TGCGCCAGCAGCTTGACAGGGCTGGACACTGAAGCTTTCTTT

clone size: -
D gene: TRBD2
J gene: TRBJ2-7
V gene: TRBV7-9
CDR3 protein: CASSLAGGPDEQYF
CDR3 DNA: TGTGCCAGCAGCTTGGCGGGGGGGCCGGACGAGCAGTACTTC

clone size: -
D gene: -
J gene: TRBJ2-1
V gene: TRBV20-1
CDR3 protein: CSPLGDNEQFF
CDR3 DNA: TGCAGCCCCCTAGGCGACAATGAGCAGTTCTTC

clone size: -
D gene: -
J gene: TRBJ2-3
V gene: TRBV11-1
CDR3 protein: CASSFSLSVGTDTQYF
CDR3 DNA: TGTGCCAGCAGCTTCTCACTTAGTGTCGGCACAGATACGCAGTATTTT

clone size: -
D gene: -
J gene: TRBJ2-1
V gene: TRBV27
CDR3 protein: CASSPIYHNEQFF
CDR3 DNA: TGTGCCAGCAGTCCCATCTACCACAATGAGCAGTTCTTC

clone size: -
D gene: -
J gene: TRBJ2-1
V gene: TRBV6-6
CDR3 protein: CASSEVTRTEQFF
CDR3 DNA: TGTGCCAGCAGTGAGGTAACTAGAACCGAGCAGTTCTTC

clone size: -
D gene: TRBD1
J gene: TRBJ2-1
V gene: TRBV11-3
CDR3 protein: CASSLEAGTGSYNEQFF
CDR3 DNA: TGTGCCAGCAGCTTAGAAGCCGGGACAGGTTCCTACAATGAGCAGTTCTTC

clone size: -
D gene: -
J gene: TRBJ2-1
V gene: TRBV19
CDR3 protein: CASSIYGSDNNEQFF
CDR3 DNA: TGTGCCAGTAGTATTTACGGGAGTGATAACAATGAGCAGTTCTTC

clone size: -
D gene: -
J gene: TRBJ1-4
V gene: TRBV19
CDR3 protein: CASSIKGHENEKLFF
CDR3 DNA: TGTGCCAGTAGTATAAAGGGACATGAAAATGAAAAACTGTTTTTT

clone size: -
D gene: TRBD2
J gene: TRBJ2-1
V gene: TRBV19
CDR3 protein: CASSFRLAGAQPNNEQFF
CDR3 DNA: TGTGCCAGTAGTTTCCGACTAGCGGGGGCTCAACCAAACAATGAGCAGTTCTTC

clone size: -
D gene: TRBD2
J gene: TRBJ2-1
V gene: TRBV7-8
CDR3 protein: CASSLEYGSGVSSYNEQFF
CDR3 DNA: TGTGCCAGCAGCTTAGAGTACGGGAGCGGGGTCAGCTCCTACAATGAGCAGTTCTTC

clone size: -
D gene: -
J gene: TRBJ2-7
V gene: TRBV4-1
CDR3 protein: CASSHSVPREQYF
CDR3 DNA: TGCGCCAGCAGCCACTCGGTCCCCCGCGAGCAGTACTTC

clone size: -
D gene: -
J gene: TRBJ1-1
V gene: TRBV20-1
CDR3 protein: CSGDRNTEAFF
CDR3 DNA: TGCAGTGGCGACAGGAACACTGAAGCTTTCTTT

clone size: -
D gene: -
J gene: TRBJ2-1
V gene: TRBV11-3
CDR3 protein: CASSFQGNYNEQFF
CDR3 DNA: TGTGCCAGCAGCTTTCAGGGAAACTACAATGAGCAGTTCTTC

clone size: -
D gene: -
J gene: TRBJ2-5
V gene: TRBV7-8
CDR3 protein: CASSQGGQGRETQYF
CDR3 DNA: TGTGCCAGCAGCCAGGGGGGCCAGGGGAGGGAGACCCAGTACTTC